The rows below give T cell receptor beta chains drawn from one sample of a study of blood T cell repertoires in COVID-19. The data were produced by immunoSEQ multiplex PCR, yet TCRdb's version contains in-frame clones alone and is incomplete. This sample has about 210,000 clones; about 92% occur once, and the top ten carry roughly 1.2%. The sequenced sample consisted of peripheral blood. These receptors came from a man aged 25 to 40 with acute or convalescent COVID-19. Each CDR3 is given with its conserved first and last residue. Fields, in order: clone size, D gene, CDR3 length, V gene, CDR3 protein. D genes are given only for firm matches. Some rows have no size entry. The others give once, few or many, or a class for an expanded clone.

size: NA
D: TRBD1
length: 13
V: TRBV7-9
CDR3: CASRLTGYGEQYF

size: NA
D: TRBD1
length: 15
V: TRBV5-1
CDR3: CASSLGQGAAGELFF

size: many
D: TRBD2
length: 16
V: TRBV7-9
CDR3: CASSLGLAGGPQEQYF

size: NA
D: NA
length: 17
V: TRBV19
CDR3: CASSTLAAGSGANVLTF

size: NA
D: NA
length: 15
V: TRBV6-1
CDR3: CASSEGPYSNQPQHF

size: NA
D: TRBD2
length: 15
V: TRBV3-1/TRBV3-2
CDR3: CASSQLAGGPDEQFF

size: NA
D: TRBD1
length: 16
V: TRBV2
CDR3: CASSIDRDRVFHEQYF

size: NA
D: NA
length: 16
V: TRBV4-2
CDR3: CASSQDYTGSGNEQFF

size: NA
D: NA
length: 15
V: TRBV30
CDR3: CAWTSTSSKRDTQYF

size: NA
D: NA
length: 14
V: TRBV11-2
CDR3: CASSSSGGEWPQHF

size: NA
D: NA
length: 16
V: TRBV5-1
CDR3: CASSLVGGPGQETQYF

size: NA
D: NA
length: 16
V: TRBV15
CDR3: CATSRGLVATNEKLFF

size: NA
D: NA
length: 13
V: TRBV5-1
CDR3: CASSLTTAYEQYF

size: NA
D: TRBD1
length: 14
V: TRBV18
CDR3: CASSRQGSNEKLFF

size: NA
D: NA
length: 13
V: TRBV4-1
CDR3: CASGLQQGYEQYF

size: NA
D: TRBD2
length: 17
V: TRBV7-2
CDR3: CASSLRAGGPIGETQYF

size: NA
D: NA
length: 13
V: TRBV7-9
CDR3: CASEIGTLYEQYF

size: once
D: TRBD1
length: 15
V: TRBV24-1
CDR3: CATSDSRDRNYGYTF

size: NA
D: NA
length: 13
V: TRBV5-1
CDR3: CASSFGGAAEAFF

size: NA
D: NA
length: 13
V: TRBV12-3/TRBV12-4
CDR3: CASSLGEGTEAFF

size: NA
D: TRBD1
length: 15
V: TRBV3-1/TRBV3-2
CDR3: CASSDRVSNTGELFF

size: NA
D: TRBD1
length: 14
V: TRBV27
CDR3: CASRRDRGLSPLHF

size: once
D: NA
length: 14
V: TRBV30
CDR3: CAWTATSGANVLTF

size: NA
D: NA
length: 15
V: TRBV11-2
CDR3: CASSQARGPGNTIYF

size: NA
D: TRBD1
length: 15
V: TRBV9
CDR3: CASSEGHGTGYGYTF

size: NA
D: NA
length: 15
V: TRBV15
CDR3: CATSRDGLLNEKLFF

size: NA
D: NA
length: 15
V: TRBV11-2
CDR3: CASSTGGTAFYEQYF

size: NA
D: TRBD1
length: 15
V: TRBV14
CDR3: CASSPDRGARNTIYF

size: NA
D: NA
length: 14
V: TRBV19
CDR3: CASRPRGTGNTQYF

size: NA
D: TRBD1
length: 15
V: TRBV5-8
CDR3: CASSFLGTGGKTQYF

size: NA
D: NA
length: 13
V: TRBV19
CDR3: CASSVIIPRPQHF